One and the same sample provided the 26 T cell receptor beta chains below, sequenced in a study of T cells after posttransplantation cyclophosphamide. Profiled with immunoSEQ multiplex PCR; TCRdb holds only in-frame clones, not every one. The sample carries some 54,000 clones, roughly 94% recorded once. Sequenced input: PBMCs. The receptors stem from a woman aged 30 to 39 in good health and a related stem cell transplant donor.

The chain employs TRBV9 and TRBJ2-3; D unresolved. CDR1 and CDR2 from the germline V gene are SGDLS and YYNGEE. The CDR3 is made up of 13 amino acids. V was cut by 1 base and J by 3 bases, with 6 bases left in between. The CDR3 DNA is TGTGCCAGCAGCGTAACCGGGACAGATACGCAGTATTTT. This gives the protein CASSVTGTDTQYF.

This clone appeared a single time. The rearrangement links TRBV28 to TRBJ1-1, with 8 bases fitting TRBD1. Per the germline V gene, CDR1 is MDHEN and CDR2 is SYDVKM. Unmatched junction bases numbered 5, after V lost 6 bases and J lost 2 bases. The CDR3 has 14 amino acids. The CDR3 reads CASSYQGANTEAFF. CDR3 DNA: TGTGCCAGCAGCTACCAGGGGGCAAACACTGAAGCTTTCTTT.

The chain recombines TRBV28 with TRBJ2-5, with D possibly matching TRBD2 (6 bases). The CDR3 has 14 amino acids. Germline V CDR1 and CDR2: MDHEN, SYDVKM. V was clipped by 4 bases and J by 2 bases, with 11 bases between them. CDR3 amino acids: CASSSPGVQETQYF. CDR3 DNA: TGTGCCAGCAGTTCACCGGGGGTGCAAGAGACCCAGTACTTC.

The chain joins TRBV7-2 to TRBJ2-3; D may be TRBD1 (5 bases). Germline CDR1 reads SGHTA; CDR2 reads FQGNSA. This CDR3 has 15 residues. V lost 1 base and J lost 0, with 8 bases in between. CDR3 coding DNA: TGTGCCAGCAGCTTAGGGGGCTTGAGCACAGATACGCAGTATTTT. It yields the protein CASSLGGLSTDTQYF.

This chain joins TRBV4-1 and TRBJ1-3, with D perhaps TRBD1 (5 bases). CDR1 and CDR2 (germline): MGHRA, YSYEKL. V was shortened by 3 bases and J by 4 bases, with 13 bases between the two germline ends. The CDR3 spans 15 residues. This CDR3 is CASSHPPRVGNTIYF. CDR3 DNA: TGCGCCAGCAGCCACCCTCCCAGGGTCGGAAACACCATATATTTT.

The J gene is TRBJ1-5, the V gene TRBV11-3; 7 bases map to TRBD1. J was trimmed by 4 bases and V by 5 bases; bases with no gene match: 8. Germline V gene sequence: CDR1 SGHNT, CDR2 YENEEA. The CDR3 is 15 amino acids. The CDR3 protein is CASSVQGSRNQPQHF. CDR3 in DNA: TGTGCCAGCAGCGTACAGGGGAGTCGAAATCAGCCCCAGCATTTT.

The chain is built from TRBV19 and TRBJ2-3, with TRBD1 identical over 11 bases. The length of the CDR3 is 15 residues. CDR1 LNHDA and CDR2 SQIVND come from the germline V gene (reference sequence). V lost 5 bases to trimming and J lost 4 bases; unmatched junction nucleotides: 5. CDR3 DNA: TGTGCCAGTAGTGACCGGGACAGGGGGTCAGATACGCAGTATTTT. Protein sequence: CASSDRDRGSDTQYF.

This chain uses TRBV5-1 with TRBJ1-1, with D maybe TRBD1 (6 bases). Germline V gene data show CDR1 as SGHRS and CDR2 as YFSETQ. Trimming cost V 4 bases and J 1 base, with 17 bases left between them. The CDR3 is 16 amino acids. CDR3 protein: CASSPNTGKWNTEAFF. The CDR3 DNA follows: TGCGCCAGCAGCCCTAATACAGGGAAGTGGAACACTGAAGCTTTCTTT.

The V gene is TRBV19, the J gene TRBJ2-7; 9 bases align to TRBD1. The V segment lost 10 bases and the J segment 3 bases; nucleotides outside the gene matches: 10. The germline V gene has CDR1 LNHDA and CDR2 SQIVND (reference sequence). CDR3 size: 14 residues. CDR3 bases: TGTGCCACGCGTCCCGGGACAGGGTTCTACGAGCAGTACTTC. Translating it yields CATRPGTGFYEQYF.

This rearrangement joins TRBV6-5 to TRBJ1-5; 7 nucleotides line up with TRBD1. Germline CDR1 reads MNHEY; CDR2 reads SVGAGI. The trim removed 0 bases at V and 6 bases at J, leaving 5 bases unmatched. This CDR3 spans 15 amino acids. The CDR3 loop reads CASSYSQGDSQPQHF. The CDR3, as DNA: TGTGCCAGCAGTTACTCCCAGGGGGATAGTCAGCCCCAGCATTTT.

The rearrangement joins TRBV29-1 to TRBJ1-1, with D perhaps TRBD1 (5 bases). CDR3 size: 13 residues. Germline values: CDR1 SQVTM, CDR2 ANQGSEA. V lost 4 bases and J lost 0, with 9 bases in between. The chain's CDR3 is CSVVRQLNTEAFF. CDR3 bases: TGCAGCGTTGTTCGACAGTTGAACACTGAAGCTTTCTTT.

This chain links TRBV18 with TRBJ2-5, with 9 bases lining up with TRBD2. The junction had 2 bases not matched to a gene; V was cut back by 7 bases and J by 2 bases. CDR1 and CDR2 (germline): KGHSH, LQKENI. The CDR3 loop spans 13 amino acids. The CDR3 nucleotides are TGTGCCAGCTACGCGGGGGGGCAAGAGACCCAGTACTTC. It codes for CASYAGGQETQYF.

The rearrangement links TRBV4-2 to TRBJ2-7; 9 bases are shared with TRBD1. With 4 bases clipped from V and 1 base from J, the junction kept 5 bases outside the gene matches. CDR3 size: 15 residues. CDR1 is LGHNA and CDR2 is YNFKEQ in the germline V gene. The CDR3 coding sequence is TGTGCCAGCAGCCTCGGACAGGGGTCATCCTACGAGCAGTACTTC. Protein: CASSLGQGSSYEQYF.

The V call is TRBV5-1, the J call TRBJ1-2; 9 bases match TRBD1. The trim removed 4 bases at V and 0 bases at J, leaving 13 bases unmatched. Per germline, CDR1 SGHRS and CDR2 YFSETQ. CDR3 length equals 18 residues. The CDR3 DNA reads TGCGCCAGCAGCCCCTGGCCCAGGGACAGGGCTGCTAACTATGGCTACACCTTC. It is translated as CASSPWPRDRAANYGYTF.

The chain combines TRBV4-3 with TRBJ2-6; 8 bases agree with TRBD2. CDR3 length equals 19 residues. Germline CDR1 and CDR2: LGHNA and YSLEER. The V segment lost 0 bases and the J segment 1 base; nucleotides outside the gene matches: 8. CDR3 DNA sequence: TGCGCCAGCAGCCAAGAACCCAGCGGGGGTCTTTCTGGGGCCAACGTCCTGACTTTC. It yields the protein CASSQEPSGGLSGANVLTF.

The chain links TRBV29-1 to TRBJ2-7, with a possible D match to TRBD1 (5 bases). Between the trimmed V and J ends, which lost 7 bases and 3 bases, there was a span of 13 bases. Germline CDR1 is SQVTM and CDR2 is ANQGSEA. The CDR3 spans 12 residues. The CDR3 spells CSAAQGYYEQYF. The CDR3 DNA sequence: TGCAGCGCCGCGCAGGGTTACTACGAGCAGTACTTC.

This chain connects TRBV10-3 to TRBJ2-2; 10 bases line up with TRBD1. There are 14 residues in the CDR3. Per germline, CDR1 ENHRY and CDR2 SYGVKD. J lost 9 bases, V lost 4 bases, and 5 bases had no gene match. The CDR3 coding sequence is TGTGCCATCAGTGGGGGGACAGGGGACCGGGAGCTGTTTTTT. Its protein product is CAISGGTGDRELFF.

V is TRBV6-6 and J is TRBJ2-7; 7 bases match TRBD1. This CDR3 is 14 amino acids long. Trimming took 0 bases from V and 4 from J; bases not matched to a gene: 3. Germline CDR1 and CDR2: MNHNY and SVGAGI (reference sequence). The CDR3 coding sequence is TGTGCCAGCAGTTACTCAGGGACAGTGTACGAGCAGTACTTC. Translating gives CASSYSGTVYEQYF.

The rearrangement uses TRBV10-3 and TRBJ2-1; D call uncertain. The germline V gene has CDR1 ENHRY and CDR2 SYGVKD. V lost 0 bases and J 7 bases, leaving 7 bases between the germline ends. The CDR3 has 13 residues. The CDR3, as DNA: TGTGCCATCAGTGAGTCCGAGGAAAATGAGCAGTTCTTC. This gives the protein CAISESEENEQFF.

The chain couples TRBV28 to TRBJ1-1; D remains ambiguous. Trimming removed 6 bases from V and 0 bases from J, with 11 bases in between. CDR1 and CDR2 (germline): MDHEN, SYDVKM. The CDR3 loop spans 14 amino acids. The CDR3 protein is CASSSGSLNTEAFF. The CDR3 DNA follows: TGTGCCAGCAGCTCTGGGAGCTTGAACACTGAAGCTTTCTTT.

The chain links TRBV11-2 to TRBJ2-5; TRBD2 agrees at 8 bases. Germline V gives CDR1 SGHAT, CDR2 FQNNGV. Trimming cost V 1 base and J 9 bases; bases outside gene matches: 1. The CDR3 is 12 residues long. This CDR3 is CASSLARGAQYF. The DNA for the CDR3 is TGTGCCAGCAGCTTAGCGCGGGGGGCCCAGTACTTC. Supplemented by reference TRBV11-2 and TRBJ2-5, the full variable domain reads EAGVAQSPRYKIIEKRQSVAFWCNPISGHATLYWYQQILGQGPKLLIQFQNNGVVDDSQLPKDRFSAERLKGVDSTLKIQPAKLEDSAVYLCASSLARGAQYFGPGTRLLVL.

The J gene is TRBJ2-1, the V gene TRBV4-3; TRBD1 agrees at 8 bases. The CDR3 loop spans 14 amino acids. Germline loops: CDR1 LGHNA, CDR2 YSLEER. Trimming took 0 bases from V and 10 from J; bases not matched to a gene: 5. DNA of the CDR3: TGCGCCAGCAGCCAAGATCAGGGGGCATGGGAGCAGTTCTTC. Translation: CASSQDQGAWEQFF.

The V gene is TRBV7-3, the J gene TRBJ2-3; 8 bases are a match to TRBD2. CDR1 is SGHTA, CDR2 FQGTGA, per germline. This CDR3 contains 14 residues. V was pared by 3 bases and J by 1 base, with 0 bases of the junction left unmatched. The CDR3: CASSFSGGTDTQYF. For the CDR3, the DNA is TGTGCCAGCAGCTTTAGCGGGGGCACAGATACGCAGTATTTT.

V is TRBV7-2 and J is TRBJ2-7, with 7 bases lining up with TRBD2. Per germline, CDR1 SGHTA and CDR2 FQGNSA. The V segment lost 6 bases and the J segment 6 bases; nucleotides outside the gene matches: 8. This CDR3 spans 13 amino acids. This chain's CDR3 is CASSQRGQREQYF. In nucleotides, the CDR3 is TGTGCCAGCAGTCAGCGGGGCCAACGCGAGCAGTACTTC.

The rearrangement links TRBV11-3 to TRBJ1-1, with D perhaps TRBD1 (6 bases). This CDR3 spans 15 amino acids. Between the trimmed V and J ends, which lost 5 bases and 1 base, there was a span of 14 bases. CDR1 is SGHNT and CDR2 is YENEEA in the germline V gene. This CDR3 is CASSQTGRSNTEAFF. The DNA of the CDR3 is TGTGCCAGCAGCCAAACAGGGAGATCGAACACTGAAGCTTTCTTT.

The rearrangement uses TRBV7-2 and TRBJ1-1, with D possibly TRBD1 on 5 matching bases. The CDR3 consists of 14 residues. V gave up 3 bases and J gave up 4 bases, with 12 bases separating them. Germline assignment: CDR1 SGHTA and CDR2 FQGNSA. The CDR3 bases are TGTGCCAGCAGCTTCTCGCAGGGCGTCACTGAAGCTTTCTTT. It translates to CASSFSQGVTEAFF.